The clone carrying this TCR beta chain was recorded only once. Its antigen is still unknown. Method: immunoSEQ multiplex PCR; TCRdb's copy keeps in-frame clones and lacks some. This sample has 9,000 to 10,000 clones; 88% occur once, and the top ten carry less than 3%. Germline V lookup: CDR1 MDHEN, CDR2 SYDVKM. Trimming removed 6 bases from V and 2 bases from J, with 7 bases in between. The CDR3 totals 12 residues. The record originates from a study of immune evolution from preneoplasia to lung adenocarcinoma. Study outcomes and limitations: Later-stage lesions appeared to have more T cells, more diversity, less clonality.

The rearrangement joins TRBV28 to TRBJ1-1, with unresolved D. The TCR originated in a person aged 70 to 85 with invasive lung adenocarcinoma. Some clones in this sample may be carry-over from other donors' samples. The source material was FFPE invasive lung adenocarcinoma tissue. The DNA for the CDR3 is TGTGCCAGCAGCCTCCTAAACACTGAAGCTTTCTTT. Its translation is CASSLLNTEAFF.